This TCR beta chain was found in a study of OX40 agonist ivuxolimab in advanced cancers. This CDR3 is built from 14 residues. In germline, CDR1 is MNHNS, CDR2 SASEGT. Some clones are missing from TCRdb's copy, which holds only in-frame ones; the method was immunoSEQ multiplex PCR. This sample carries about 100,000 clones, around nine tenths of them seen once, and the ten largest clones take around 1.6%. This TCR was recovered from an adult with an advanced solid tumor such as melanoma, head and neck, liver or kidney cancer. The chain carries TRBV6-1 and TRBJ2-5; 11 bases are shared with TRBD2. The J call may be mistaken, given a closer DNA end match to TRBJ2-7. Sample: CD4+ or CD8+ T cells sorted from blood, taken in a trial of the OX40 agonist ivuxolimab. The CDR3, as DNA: TGTGCCAGCAGTTTAGCGGGGGGGTCCTACGAGCAGTACTTC. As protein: CASSLAGGSYEQYF.